This passage covers 2 T cell receptor beta chains from one sample sequenced in a study of cytomegalovirus exposure and HLA in healthy donors. Data came from immunoSEQ multiplex PCR; TCRdb stores just in-frame clones and leaves some out. The table lists a few hundred thousand clones, 86% of them singletons. Sample: PBMCs. The receptors shown here come from a woman between 18 and 29 years old in good health and CMV-seronegative.

The chain combines TRBV29-1 with TRBJ2-1; 9 bases agree with TRBD2. J was trimmed by 8 bases and V by 5 bases; bases with no gene match: 13. Germline values: CDR1 SQVTM, CDR2 ANQGSEA. The CDR3 has 15 residues. The CDR3 is CSVPQWGGRADEQFF. The CDR3 coding sequence is TGCAGCGTTCCACAATGGGGCGGGAGGGCCGATGAGCAGTTCTTC.

The genes are TRBV28 and TRBJ1-2; weak D call: TRBD1 (5 bases). In germline, CDR1 is MDHEN, CDR2 SYDVKM. The CDR3 length is 13 residues. Between the trimmed V and J ends, which lost 7 bases and 4 bases, there was a span of 13 bases. The CDR3 nucleotides are TGTGCCAGCACCCCGGACACGGCCTATGGCTACACCTTC. It yields the protein CASTPDTAYGYTF.